The 10 T cell receptor beta chains presented below share a single source sample, sequenced in a study of cytomegalovirus exposure and HLA in healthy donors. PCR primers comprised 60 Vbeta and 13 Jbeta primers. Assay: immunoSEQ multiplex PCR; the TCRdb copy retains only in-frame clones and omits some. The repertoire holds 120,000 or so clones, with about 80% as singletons. The material sequenced was PBMCs. The receptor set was obtained from a woman in her thirties or forties in good health and CMV-seropositive.

This clone appeared a single time. The chain carries TRBV5-1 and TRBJ2-7; no clear D gene. Germline V CDR1 and CDR2: SGHRS, YFSETQ. CDR3 size: 13 residues. Between the trimmed V and J ends, which lost 1 base and 6 bases, there was a span of 11 bases. The CDR3 bases are TGCGCCAGCAGCTTGTCCGTATCAGGCGAGCAGTACTTC. Encoded protein: CASSLSVSGEQYF.

The rearrangement joins TRBV6-6 to TRBJ1-2; a possible D gene is TRBD1 (6 bases). The CDR3 totals 15 residues. The germline V gene encodes CDR1 MNHNY and CDR2 SVGAGI (reference sequence). Trimming stripped 6 bases from V and 11 bases from J, with 25 bases between. This chain's CDR3 is CASSSFPSQGRLYTF. CDR3 sequence (DNA): TGTGCCAGCAGCTCCTTCCCGAGCCAGGGGCGATTGTACACCTTC.

The CDR3 loop reads CASSLLAGGPDTQYF. The CDR3 DNA is TGTGCCAGCAGTCTACTAGCGGGAGGGCCAGATACGCAGTATTTT. The chain couples TRBV6-4 to TRBJ2-3; 13 positions agree with TRBD2. The germline V gene encodes CDR1 MRHNA and CDR2 SNTAGT. V lost 5 bases, J lost 4 bases, and 3 bases stayed unmatched. CDR3 size: 15 residues.

CDR3 loop: CASSGRLVSTDTQYF. In DNA, the CDR3 is TGTGCCAGCAGCGGACGACTAGTCTCAACAGATACGCAGTATTTT. The rearrangement uses TRBV9 and TRBJ2-3; a weak D match, TRBD2 (6 bases). The CDR3 loop spans 15 amino acids. Trimming left V 3 bases short and J 3 bases short, with 14 bases between. Germline CDR1 reads SGDLS; CDR2 reads YYNGEE. Full variable domain (outside the CDR3, taken from reference TRBV9 and TRBJ2-3): DSGVTQTPKHLITATGQRVTLRCSPRSGDLSVYWYQQSLDQGLQFLIQYYNGEERAKGNILERFSAQQFPDLHSELNLSSLELGDSALYFCASSGRLVSTDTQYFGPGTRLTVL.

This clone appeared once. The chain has TRBV6-1 and TRBJ2-5; maybe TRBD1 (6 bases). The CDR3 consists of 15 residues. V lost 1 base and J lost 4, with 13 bases in between. Looked up from germline, CDR1 is MNHNS and CDR2 is SASEGT. The CDR3 DNA follows: TGTGCCAGCAGTGAAGTTAGACAGGTGGGAGAGACCCAGTACTTC. This gives the protein CASSEVRQVGETQYF.

The rearrangement links TRBV5-4 to TRBJ2-2; 8 bases line up with TRBD2. This CDR3 is built from 15 residues. The germline gives CDR1 SGHNT, CDR2 YYREEE (reference sequence). With 5 bases clipped from V and 4 bases from J, the junction kept 7 bases outside the gene matches. The CDR3 here is CASSPGLAGTGELFF. The CDR3 coding sequence is TGTGCCAGCAGTCCTGGACTAGCCGGCACCGGGGAGCTGTTTTTT.

This clone was observed a few times. V is TRBV6-5 and J is TRBJ2-7; 8 positions match TRBD2. CDR1 and CDR2 (germline): MNHEY, SVGAGI. The CDR3 contains 14 residues. V lost 6 bases and J lost 5; bases outside the gene matches: 9. The CDR3 is CASRLPGLEDEQYF. The CDR3 bases are TGTGCCAGCAGGCTACCGGGACTAGAAGACGAGCAGTACTTC.

The V gene is TRBV28, the J gene TRBJ1-5; no reliable D call. Per germline, CDR1 MDHEN and CDR2 SYDVKM. This CDR3 contains 14 residues. V lost 4 bases to trimming and J lost 1 base, with 8 bases between them. CDR3 protein: CASSSAGSNQPQHF. In DNA, the CDR3 is TGTGCCAGCAGTTCAGCGGGCAGCAATCAGCCCCAGCATTTT.

The chain carries TRBV27 and TRBJ2-1; TRBD2 agrees at 8 bases. Germline trimming cut 6 bases from V and 7 bases from J; bases unmatched to any gene: 14. This CDR3 has 16 amino acids. CDR1 is MNHEY, CDR2 SMNVEV, per germline (reference sequence). The chain's CDR3 is CASSRAGVSLGNEQFF. As DNA, the CDR3 is TGTGCCAGCAGCCGAGCGGGGGTCTCACTCGGGAATGAGCAGTTCTTC.

In its sample, this clone was seen a few times. The chain links TRBV28 to TRBJ1-4; D is ambiguous. The CDR3 loop spans 13 amino acids. Germline V lookup: CDR1 MDHEN, CDR2 SYDVKM. The CDR3 bases are TGTGCGGTTTTGGGCGCAACTAATGAAAAACTGTTTTTT. Protein product: CAVLGATNEKLFF. Using reference TRBV28 and TRBJ1-4 for the parts outside the CDR3, the full variable domain is DVKVTQSSRYLVKRTGEKVFLECVQDMDHENMFWYRQDPGLGLRLIYFSYDVKMKEKGDIPEGYSVSREKKERFSLILESASTNQTSMYLCAVLGATNEKLFFGSGTQLSVL.